This T cell receptor beta chain was observed in a study of T cell repertoires in aging, cancer and after chemotherapy. For the study at large: Donor ages fell into six groups from 30 or younger up to 70 or older. Chronic lymphocytic leukemia patients on fludarabine- or bendamustine-based regimens gave paired samples before and after chemotherapy.

Rearranged V-D-J TRB sequences were amplified with a mixed TRB-A/B primer pool. In TCRdb, the multiplex PCR reads were re-called with MiXCR into one record per CDR3 protein. The sample has about 1,800 distinct CDR3 sequences, roughly three fifths seen once; the top ten hold 20% to 25%. Germline lookup yields CDR1 SGHDT and CDR2 YYEEEE. There are 14 residues in the CDR3. V shed 0 bases and J shed 9 bases, with 13 bases lying between them. Details on this clonotype: Its antigen is still unknown.

Amplification of TCR beta used genomic DNA extracted from peripheral blood. General observations from the study: Rebound thymic output was suggested by rising median generation probability during chemotherapy in each cancer cohort. Age-matched healthy donors had significantly more diverse, less clonal blood TCR repertoires than untreated cancer patients.

This TCR was sampled from a human donor with a blood cancer. Sequencing was done on a sample of blood. The chain carries TRBV5-6 and TRBJ2-1; D is possibly TRBD2 (7 bases). Here the CDR3 DNA reads TGTGCCAGCAGCTTGGAGGGGGGGAGAGGTGAGCAGTTCTTC. Its translation: CASSLEGGRGEQFF. Supplemented by reference TRBV5-6 and TRBJ2-1, the full variable domain reads DAGVTQSPTHLIKTRGQQVTLRCSPKSGHDTVSWYQQALGQGPQFIFQYYEEEERQRGNFPDRFSGHQFPNYSSELNVNALLLGDSALYLCASSLEGGRGEQFFGPGTRLTVL.